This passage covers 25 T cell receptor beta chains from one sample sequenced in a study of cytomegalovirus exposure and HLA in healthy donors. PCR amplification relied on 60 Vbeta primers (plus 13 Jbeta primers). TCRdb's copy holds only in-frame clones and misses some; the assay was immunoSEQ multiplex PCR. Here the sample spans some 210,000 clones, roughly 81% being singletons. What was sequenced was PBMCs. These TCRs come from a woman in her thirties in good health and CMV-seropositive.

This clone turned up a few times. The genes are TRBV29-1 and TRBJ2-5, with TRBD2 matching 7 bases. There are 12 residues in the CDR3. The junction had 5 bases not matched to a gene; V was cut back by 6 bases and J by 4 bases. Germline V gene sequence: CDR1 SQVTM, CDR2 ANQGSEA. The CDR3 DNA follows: TGCAGCGTGGGACTAATTGGAGAGACCCAGTACTTC. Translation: CSVGLIGETQYF. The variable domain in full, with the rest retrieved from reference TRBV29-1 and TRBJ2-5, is SAVISQKPSRDICQRGTSLTIQCQVDSQVTMMFWYRQQPGQSLTLIATANQGSEATYESGFVIDKFPISRPNLTFSTLTVSNMSPEDSSIYLCSVGLIGETQYFGPGTRLLVL.

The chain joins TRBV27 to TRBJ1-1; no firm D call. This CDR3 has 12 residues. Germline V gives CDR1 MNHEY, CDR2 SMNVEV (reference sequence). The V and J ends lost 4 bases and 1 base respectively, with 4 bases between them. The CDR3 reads CASSSSNTEAFF. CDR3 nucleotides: TGTGCCAGCAGTTCGTCGAACACTGAAGCTTTCTTT.

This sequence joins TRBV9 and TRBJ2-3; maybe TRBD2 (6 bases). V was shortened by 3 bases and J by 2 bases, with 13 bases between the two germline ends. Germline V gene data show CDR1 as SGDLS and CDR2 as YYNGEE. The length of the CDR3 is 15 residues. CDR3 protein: CASSATSSSTDTQYF. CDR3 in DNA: TGTGCCAGCAGCGCGACTAGTAGCTCCACAGATACGCAGTATTTT.

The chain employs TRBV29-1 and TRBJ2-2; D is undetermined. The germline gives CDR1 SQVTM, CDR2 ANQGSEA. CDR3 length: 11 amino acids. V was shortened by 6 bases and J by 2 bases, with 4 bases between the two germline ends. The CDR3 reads CSVRNTGELFF. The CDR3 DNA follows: TGCAGCGTCCGTAACACCGGGGAGCTGTTTTTT.

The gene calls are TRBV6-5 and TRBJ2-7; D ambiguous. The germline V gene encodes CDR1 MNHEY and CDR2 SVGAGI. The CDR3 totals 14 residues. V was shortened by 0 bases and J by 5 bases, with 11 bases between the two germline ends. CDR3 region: CASSYSSRLDEQYF. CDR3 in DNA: TGTGCCAGCAGTTACTCATCGCGTCTGGACGAGCAGTACTTC.

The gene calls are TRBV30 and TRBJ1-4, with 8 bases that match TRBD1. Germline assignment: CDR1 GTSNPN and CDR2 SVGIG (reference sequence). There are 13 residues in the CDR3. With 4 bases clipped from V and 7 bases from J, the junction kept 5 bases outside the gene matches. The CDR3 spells CAWTTGGGEKLFF. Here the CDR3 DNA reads TGTGCCTGGACCACAGGGGGGGGTGAAAAACTGTTTTTT.

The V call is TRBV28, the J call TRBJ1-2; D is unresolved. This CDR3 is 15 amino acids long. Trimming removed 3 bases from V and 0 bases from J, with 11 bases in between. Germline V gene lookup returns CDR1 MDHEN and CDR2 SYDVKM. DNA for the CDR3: TGTGCCAGCAGTTTTATGGGCACAACTAACTATGGCTACACCTTC. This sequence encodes CASSFMGTTNYGYTF.

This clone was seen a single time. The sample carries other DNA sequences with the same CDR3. For the CDR3, the DNA is TGTGCCAGCAGTCCCGGGACAGGGGGCGCCGAGCAGTACTTC. Translated, it gives CASSPGTGGAEQYF. The gene calls are TRBV7-2 and TRBJ2-7; TRBD1 matches at 12 bases. CDR1 and CDR2 (germline): SGHTA, FQGNSA. Trimming removed 6 bases from V and 6 bases from J; junction bases left unmatched: 6. This CDR3 contains 14 residues.

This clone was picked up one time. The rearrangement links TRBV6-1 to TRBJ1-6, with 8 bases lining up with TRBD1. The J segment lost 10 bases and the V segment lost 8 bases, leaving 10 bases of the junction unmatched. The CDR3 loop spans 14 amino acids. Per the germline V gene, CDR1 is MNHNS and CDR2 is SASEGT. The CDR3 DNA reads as TGTGCCAGCTCATGGACAGGGAGGGAATCACCCCTCCACTTT. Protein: CASSWTGRESPLHF.

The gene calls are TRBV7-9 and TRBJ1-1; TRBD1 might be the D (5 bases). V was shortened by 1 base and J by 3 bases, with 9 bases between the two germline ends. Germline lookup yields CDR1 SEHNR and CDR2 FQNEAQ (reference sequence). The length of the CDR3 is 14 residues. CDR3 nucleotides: TGTGCCAGCAGCTTAGGCCAGGGCGACACTGAAGCTTTCTTT. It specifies CASSLGQGDTEAFF. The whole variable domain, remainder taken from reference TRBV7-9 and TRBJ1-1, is DTGVSQNPRHKITKRGQNVTFRCDPISEHNRLYWYRQTLGQGPEFLTYFQNEAQLEKSRLLSDRFSAERPKGSFSTLEIQRTEQGDSAMYLCASSLGQGDTEAFFGQGTRLTVV.

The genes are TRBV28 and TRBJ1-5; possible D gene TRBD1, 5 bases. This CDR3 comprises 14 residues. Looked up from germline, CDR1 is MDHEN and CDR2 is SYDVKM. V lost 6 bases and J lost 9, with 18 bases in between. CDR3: CASSRAGDGGPQHF. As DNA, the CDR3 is TGTGCCAGCAGCCGGGCGGGGGACGGAGGGCCCCAGCATTTT.

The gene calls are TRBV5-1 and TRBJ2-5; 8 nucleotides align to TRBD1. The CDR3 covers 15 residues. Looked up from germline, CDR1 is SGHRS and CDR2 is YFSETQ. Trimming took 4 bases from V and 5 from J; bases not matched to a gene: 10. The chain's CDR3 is CASSVSGGTAETQYF. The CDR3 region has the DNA TGCGCCAGCAGCGTTTCAGGGGGCACCGCGGAGACCCAGTACTTC.

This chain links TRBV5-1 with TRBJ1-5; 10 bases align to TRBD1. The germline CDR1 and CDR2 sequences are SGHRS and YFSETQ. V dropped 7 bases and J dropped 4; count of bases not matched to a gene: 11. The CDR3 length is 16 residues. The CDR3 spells CASASGPGQGNQPQHF. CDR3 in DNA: TGCGCCAGCGCGAGCGGACCGGGACAGGGGAATCAGCCCCAGCATTTT.

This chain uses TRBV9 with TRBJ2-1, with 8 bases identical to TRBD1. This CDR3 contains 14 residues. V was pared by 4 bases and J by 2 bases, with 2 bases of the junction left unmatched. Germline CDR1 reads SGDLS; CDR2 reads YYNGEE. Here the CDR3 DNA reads TGTGCCAGCAGCCCGGGACAGGCCTACAATGAGCAGTTCTTC. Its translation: CASSPGQAYNEQFF.

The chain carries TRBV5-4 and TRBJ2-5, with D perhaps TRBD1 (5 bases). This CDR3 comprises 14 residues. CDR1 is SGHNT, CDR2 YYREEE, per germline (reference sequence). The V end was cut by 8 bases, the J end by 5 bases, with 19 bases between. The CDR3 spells CASTETDVGETQYF. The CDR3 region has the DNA TGTGCCAGTACCGAGACAGACGTGGGGGAGACCCAGTACTTC.

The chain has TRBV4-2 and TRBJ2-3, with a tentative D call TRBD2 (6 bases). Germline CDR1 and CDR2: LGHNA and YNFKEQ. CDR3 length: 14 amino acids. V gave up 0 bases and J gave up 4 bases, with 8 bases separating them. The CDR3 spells CASSQEWGADTQYF. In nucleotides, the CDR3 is TGTGCCAGCAGCCAAGAGTGGGGGGCAGATACGCAGTATTTT.

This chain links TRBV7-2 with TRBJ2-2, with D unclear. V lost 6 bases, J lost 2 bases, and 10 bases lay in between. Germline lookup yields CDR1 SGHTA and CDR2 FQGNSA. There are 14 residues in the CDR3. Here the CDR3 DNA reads TGTGCCAGCAGTTCACGGGTAAACACCGGGGAGCTGTTTTTT. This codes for CASSSRVNTGELFF.

CDR3 sequence reads: CASSHANSRANQETQYF. CDR3 nucleotides: TGTGCCAGCAGCCATGCGAACTCTCGCGCGAACCAAGAGACCCAGTACTTC. The rearrangement links TRBV4-2 to TRBJ2-5; no definite D call. With 3 bases removed from V and 0 bases from J, the gap between germline ends came to 17 bases. This CDR3 is 17 amino acids long. In germline, CDR1 is LGHNA, CDR2 YNFKEQ.

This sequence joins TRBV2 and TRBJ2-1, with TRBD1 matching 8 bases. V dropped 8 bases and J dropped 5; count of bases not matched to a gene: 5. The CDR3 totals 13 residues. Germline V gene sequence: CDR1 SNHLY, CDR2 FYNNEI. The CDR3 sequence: CASGQQGDNEQFF. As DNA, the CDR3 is TGTGCCAGCGGTCAACAGGGGGACAATGAGCAGTTCTTC. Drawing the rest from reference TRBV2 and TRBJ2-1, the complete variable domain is EPEVTQTPSHQVTQMGQEVILRCVPISNHLYFYWYRQILGQKVEFLVSFYNNEISEKSEIFDDQFSVERPDGSNFTLKIRSTKLEDSAMYFCASGQQGDNEQFFGPGTRLTVL.

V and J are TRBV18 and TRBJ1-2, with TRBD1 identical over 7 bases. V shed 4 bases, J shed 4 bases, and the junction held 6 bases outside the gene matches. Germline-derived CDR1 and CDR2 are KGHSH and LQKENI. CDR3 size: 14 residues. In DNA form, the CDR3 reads TGTGCCAGCTCACAAGGACAGGAGAGCTATGGCTACACCTTC. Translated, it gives CASSQGQESYGYTF.

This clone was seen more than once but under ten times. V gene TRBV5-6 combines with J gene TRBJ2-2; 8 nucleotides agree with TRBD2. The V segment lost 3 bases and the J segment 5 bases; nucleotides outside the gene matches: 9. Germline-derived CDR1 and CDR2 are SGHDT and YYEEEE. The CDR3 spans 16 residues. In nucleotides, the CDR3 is TGTGCCAGCAGCTACCCCAGCGGGGGATATACCGGGGAGCTGTTTTTT. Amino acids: CASSYPSGGYTGELFF.

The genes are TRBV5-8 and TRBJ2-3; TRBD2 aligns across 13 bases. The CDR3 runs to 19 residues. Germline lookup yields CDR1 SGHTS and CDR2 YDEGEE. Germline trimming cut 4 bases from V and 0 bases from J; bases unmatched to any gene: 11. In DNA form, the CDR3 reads TGTGCCAGCAGCCCAGGACTAGCGGGAGCTCTTGCGAGCACAGATACGCAGTATTTT. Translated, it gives CASSPGLAGALASTDTQYF. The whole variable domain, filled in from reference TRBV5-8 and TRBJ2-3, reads EAGVTQSPTHLIKTRGQQATLRCSPISGHTSVYWYQQALGLGLQFLLWYDEGEERNRGNFPPRFSGRQFPNYSSELNVNALELEDSALYLCASSPGLAGALASTDTQYFGPGTRLTVL.

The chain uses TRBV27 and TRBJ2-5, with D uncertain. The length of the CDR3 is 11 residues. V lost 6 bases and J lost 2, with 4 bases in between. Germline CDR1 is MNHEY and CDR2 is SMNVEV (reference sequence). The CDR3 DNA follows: TGTGCCAGCAGCGTACAAGAGACCCAGTACTTC. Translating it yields CASSVQETQYF.

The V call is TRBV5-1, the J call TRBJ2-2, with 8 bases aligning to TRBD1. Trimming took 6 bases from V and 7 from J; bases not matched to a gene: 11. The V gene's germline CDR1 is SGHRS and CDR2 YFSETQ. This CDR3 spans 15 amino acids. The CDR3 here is CASTYRQGLNGELFF. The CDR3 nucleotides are TGCGCCAGCACCTATCGACAGGGGCTCAACGGGGAGCTGTTTTTT.

The CDR3 DNA sequence: TGTGCCAGCAGGGACAGGGGCAGTGGCTACACCTTC. Protein: CASRDRGSGYTF. This chain links TRBV7-9 with TRBJ1-2; TRBD1 matches at 9 bases. Trimming cost V 6 bases and J 7 bases; bases outside gene matches: 3. This CDR3 spans 12 amino acids. CDR1 SEHNR and CDR2 FQNEAQ come from the germline V gene (reference sequence). The complete variable domain, with remaining parts taken from reference TRBV7-9 and TRBJ1-2, reads DTGVSQNPRHKITKRGQNVTFRCDPISEHNRLYWYRQTLGQGPEFLTYFQNEAQLEKSRLLSDRFSAERPKGSFSTLEIQRTEQGDSAMYLCASRDRGSGYTFGSGTRLTVV.